One sample yielded the 18 T cell receptor beta chains listed below, sequenced in a study of shared clonotypes between healthy human individuals. CD45RO-negative, CCR7-selected cells formed the naive CD8 fraction, which excluded terminally differentiated effector memory CD45RA+ cells. Produced via immunoSEQ multiplex PCR; TCRdb's table is partial and in-frame only. The sample shows roughly 2 million clones, 85% to 95% of them seen only once. Sequenced: naive CD8+ T cells sorted from blood. Every receptor here comes from a man between 18 and 29 years old in good health.

The chain has TRBV30 and TRBJ1-2; D gene unclear. With 2 bases removed from V and 0 bases from J, the gap between germline ends came to 10 bases. The CDR3 length is 14 residues. The germline CDR1 and CDR2 sequences are GTSNPN and SVGIG (reference sequence). CDR3 in amino acids: CAWSQDITNYGYTF. In nucleotides, the CDR3 is TGTGCCTGGAGTCAAGACATTACTAACTATGGCTACACCTTC.

The chain carries TRBV4-1 and TRBJ1-3; D gene ambiguous. With 2 bases removed from V and 7 bases from J, the gap between germline ends came to 9 bases. CDR3 length equals 13 residues. From germline, CDR1 is MGHRA and CDR2 YSYEKL. CDR3 in DNA: TGCGCCAGCAGCCAAACGGACTCTAACACCATATATTTT. Its protein product is CASSQTDSNTIYF.

The chain is built from TRBV2 and TRBJ2-7, with D uncertain. V was trimmed by 6 bases and J by 5 bases, leaving 17 bases between them. The CDR3 has 14 residues. Germline assignment: CDR1 SNHLY and CDR2 FYNNEI. CDR3 nucleotide sequence: TGTGCCAGCAGAGTACGGTCAGGAAGCCACGAGCAGTACTTC. Protein product: CASRVRSGSHEQYF.

This clone was seen only once. The chain joins TRBV13 to TRBJ2-7; D is unresolved. Deletions cut 5 bases from V and 2 bases from J, with 7 bases between. The CDR3 loop spans 12 amino acids. CDR1 and CDR2 from the germline V gene are PRHDT and FYEKMQ (reference sequence). CDR3 nucleotides: TGTGCCAGCAGCCTCCAACCCTACGAGCAGTACTTC. Translation gives CASSLQPYEQYF.

Comment on this clone: This same CDR3 is encoded by further DNA sequences in the sample. This rearrangement joins TRBV7-9 to TRBJ2-7; the D gene is possibly TRBD2 (6 bases). This CDR3 contains 15 residues. V lost 1 base to trimming and J lost 2 bases, with 12 bases between them. From germline, CDR1 is SEHNR and CDR2 FQNEAQ (reference sequence). CDR3: CASSLVGGGTYEQYF. The CDR3, as DNA: TGTGCCAGCAGCTTAGTGGGGGGAGGTACCTACGAGCAGTACTTC.

The chain has TRBV4-1 and TRBJ2-7; D is undetermined. The CDR3 extends over 15 amino acids. Germline-derived CDR1 and CDR2 are MGHRA and YSYEKL. Trimming took 0 bases from V and 3 from J, leaving 12 bases between them. CDR3 residues: CASSQEASENYEQYF. In nucleotides, the CDR3 is TGCGCCAGCAGCCAAGAGGCGTCCGAGAACTACGAGCAGTACTTC.

V usage is TRBV27 and J usage is TRBJ2-3, with D possibly matching TRBD2 (6 bases). The V end lost 5 bases, the J end lost 4 bases, and 19 bases lay between the germline ends. CDR3 length: 16 amino acids. Looked up from germline, CDR1 is MNHEY and CDR2 is SMNVEV (reference sequence). The CDR3 DNA is TGTGCCAGCAGTCCCGTGGCGGGGTCCGCTCCAGATACGCAGTATTTT. Amino acids: CASSPVAGSAPDTQYF.

The chain joins TRBV13 to TRBJ2-1; possibly TRBD2 for D (6 bases). CDR1 and CDR2 (germline): PRHDT, FYEKMQ (reference sequence). Trimming left V 3 bases short and J 4 bases short, with 10 bases between. This CDR3 has 14 residues. CDR3 residues: CASSFGGEYNEQFF. The CDR3, as DNA: TGTGCCAGCAGCTTCGGCGGGGAATACAATGAGCAGTTCTTC.

The chain joins TRBV27 to TRBJ1-1; D not certain. The CDR3 is 12 residues long. Trimming removed 2 bases at V and 5 bases at J, with 6 bases between. From germline, CDR1 is MNHEY and CDR2 SMNVEV (reference sequence). CDR3 amino acids: CASSLGRTEAFF. In DNA, the CDR3 is TGTGCCAGCAGTTTAGGTAGGACTGAAGCTTTCTTT.

The rearrangement uses TRBV9 and TRBJ2-3; D call uncertain. V was trimmed by 4 bases and J by 0 bases, leaving 15 bases between them. Per germline, CDR1 SGDLS and CDR2 YYNGEE. CDR3 length: 16 amino acids. In DNA, the CDR3 is TGTGCCAGCAGCTCCCCGGGTCTGGCTAGCACAGATACGCAGTATTTT. Its translation is CASSSPGLASTDTQYF.

The chain combines TRBV18 with TRBJ2-1; 8 nucleotides align to TRBD2. The CDR3 has 15 residues. V shed 0 bases, J shed 7 bases, and the junction held 5 bases outside the gene matches. Germline V gene sequence: CDR1 KGHSH, CDR2 LQKENI. CDR3 residues: CASSPPYGRGNEQFF. Here the CDR3 DNA reads TGTGCCAGCTCACCACCCTACGGGAGGGGGAATGAGCAGTTCTTC.

The chain carries TRBV11-2 and TRBJ2-3, with TRBD2 matching over 8 bases. CDR3 length: 16 amino acids. From germline, CDR1 is SGHAT and CDR2 FQNNGV. The J segment lost 5 bases and the V segment lost 3 bases, leaving 10 bases of the junction unmatched. Here the CDR3 reads CASSFLIGGAKDTQYF. DNA of the CDR3: TGTGCCAGCAGCTTCCTTATCGGGGGGGCTAAAGATACGCAGTATTTT.

The chain couples TRBV11-3 to TRBJ1-1; 8 bases are shared with TRBD1. The germline V gene encodes CDR1 SGHNT and CDR2 YENEEA. The V and J ends lost 4 bases and 1 base, in that order; junction bases with no gene match: 11. The CDR3 length is 17 residues. The CDR3 region has the DNA TGTGCCAGCAGCTCGAACAACGGTGGACAGGGGAACACTGAAGCTTTCTTT. Translation: CASSSNNGGQGNTEAFF.

V gene TRBV7-2 combines with J gene TRBJ2-3; no clear D gene. This CDR3 spans 13 amino acids. V dropped 0 bases and J dropped 0 bases, with 1 base sitting between them. Germline V gene data show CDR1 as SGHTA and CDR2 as FQGNSA. This CDR3 reads CASSLASTDTQYF. The CDR3 DNA is TGTGCCAGCAGCTTAGCTAGCACAGATACGCAGTATTTT.

The V call is TRBV5-4, the J call TRBJ2-2; TRBD1 agrees at 8 bases. Losses at the gene ends were 5 bases for V and 0 bases for J; bases not matched to a gene: 6. Germline CDR1 reads SGHNT; CDR2 reads YYREEE (reference sequence). This CDR3 comprises 16 residues. The CDR3 loop reads CASRPGTGANTGELFF. CDR3 coding DNA: TGTGCCAGCAGGCCCGGGACAGGCGCGAACACCGGGGAGCTGTTTTTT.

This clone showed up just once. V gene TRBV5-4 combines with J gene TRBJ1-1; possible D gene TRBD1, 5 bases. Germline CDR1 is SGHNT and CDR2 is YYREEE (reference sequence). Trimming stripped 4 bases from V and 4 bases from J, with 17 bases between. The CDR3 length is 15 residues. The CDR3 reads CASSRIRDPSTEAFF. The CDR3, as DNA: TGTGCCAGCAGCAGGATCAGGGACCCGAGCACTGAAGCTTTCTTT.

A note on this clone: The sample holds other DNA sequences that translate to the same CDR3. The chain joins TRBV7-9 to TRBJ2-5, with D unresolved. The V and J ends lost 1 base and 1 base respectively, with 1 base between them. The CDR3 is made up of 12 amino acids. Germline CDR1 and CDR2: SEHNR and FQNEAQ (reference sequence). The CDR3 loop reads CASSLGQETQYF. The CDR3 DNA reads as TGTGCCAGCAGCTTAGGCCAAGAGACCCAGTACTTC.

The CDR3 is CASSFSGIGTEAFF. The CDR3 nucleotides are TGTGCCAGCAGTTTCTCCGGGATCGGGACTGAAGCTTTCTTT. The V and J genes are TRBV28 and TRBJ1-1; no clear D gene. The germline V and J ends were trimmed by 3 bases and 5 bases, with 13 bases remaining between them. The CDR3 extends over 14 amino acids. CDR1 is MDHEN, CDR2 SYDVKM, per germline.